The clone carrying this T cell receptor beta chain was seen repeatedly, ten times or more. TCR beta CDR3 regions were amplified from RNA. The study used the HTBI primer set for a first-round RT-PCR of the TCR CDR3. MiXCR was run by TCRdb on the multiplex PCR reads, yielding one entry per CDR3 protein. The sample lists more than 550,000 distinct CDR3 sequences, 15% to 20% occurring once. This CDR3 is built from 17 residues. The germline gives CDR1 LNHDA, CDR2 SQIVND (reference sequence). V shed 5 bases and J 1 base; nucleotides not matched to a gene: 7. This record belongs to a study of T cells in Graves' hyperthyroidism and ophthalmopathy.

The TCR comes from a man aged 45-65 years with Graves' hyperthyroidism. The chain couples TRBV19 to TRBJ2-1; TRBD2 agrees at 11 bases. Material: blood. CDR3 amino acids: CASSRRLAGLSYNEQFF. The CDR3 coding sequence is TGTGCCAGTAGTCGCAGACTAGCGGGACTGTCCTACAATGAGCAGTTCTTC. The whole variable domain, remainder taken from reference TRBV19 and TRBJ2-1, is DGGITQSPKYLFRKEGQNVTLSCEQNLNHDAMYWYRQDPGQGLRLIYYSQIVNDFQKGDIAEGYSVSREKKESFPLTVTSAQKNPTAFYLCASSRRLAGLSYNEQFFGPGTRLTVL.